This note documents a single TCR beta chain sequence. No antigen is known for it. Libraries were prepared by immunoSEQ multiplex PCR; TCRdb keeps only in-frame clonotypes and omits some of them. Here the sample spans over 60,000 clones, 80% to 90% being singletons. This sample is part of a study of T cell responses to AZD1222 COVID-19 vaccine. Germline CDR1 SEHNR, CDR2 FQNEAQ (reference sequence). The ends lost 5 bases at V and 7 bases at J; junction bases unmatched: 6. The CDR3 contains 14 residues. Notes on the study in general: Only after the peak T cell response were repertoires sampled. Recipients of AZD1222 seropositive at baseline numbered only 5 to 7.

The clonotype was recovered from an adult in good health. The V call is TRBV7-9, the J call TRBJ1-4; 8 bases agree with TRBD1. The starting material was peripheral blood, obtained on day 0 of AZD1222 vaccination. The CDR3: CASSPTGTGEKLFF. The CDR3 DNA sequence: TGTGCCAGCAGCCCAACCGGGACAGGTGAAAAACTGTTTTTT.